Following are 17 T cell receptor beta chains from one sample sequenced in a study of blood T cell repertoires in COVID-19. Sequenced by immunoSEQ multiplex PCR; TCRdb stores in-frame clones only, minus some. The data contain about 100,000 clones, roughly 80% of them singletons. Sequenced material: peripheral blood. The receptors shown here come from a man in his forties or fifties with active or convalescent COVID-19.

The chain links TRBV7-9 to TRBJ2-3, with D hard to call. This CDR3 contains 12 residues. V was cut by 2 bases and J by 4 bases, with 4 bases left in between. CDR1 is SEHNR, CDR2 FQNEAQ, per germline (reference sequence). The CDR3 loop reads CASSLSADTQYF. For the CDR3, the DNA is TGTGCCAGCAGCTTAAGCGCAGATACGCAGTATTTT.

A remark on this clone: Different DNA sequences within this sample yield the same CDR3. This chain links TRBV6-6 with TRBJ1-2; no clear D gene. The V gene lost 6 bases and the J gene lost 8 bases, with 22 bases spanning the gap. The CDR3 has 15 amino acids. Looked up from germline, CDR1 is MNHNY and CDR2 is SVGAGI (reference sequence). The CDR3 nucleotides read TGTGCCAGCAGCCTTAACCCCGGGTCCTTAATGGGCTACACCTTC. Its protein is CASSLNPGSLMGYTF.

The V gene is TRBV19, the J gene TRBJ2-3; TRBD2 agrees at 7 bases. This CDR3 comprises 14 residues. Germline trimming cut 4 bases from V and 4 bases from J; bases unmatched to any gene: 5. CDR1 is LNHDA, CDR2 SQIVND, per germline (reference sequence). CDR3 region: CASSSAGVSDTQYF. Here the CDR3 DNA reads TGTGCCAGTAGTAGTGCGGGAGTCTCAGATACGCAGTATTTT.

The chain joins TRBV19 to TRBJ2-1; perhaps TRBD1 as D (6 bases). The germline gives CDR1 LNHDA, CDR2 SQIVND (reference sequence). V shed 8 bases and J shed 9 bases, with 14 bases lying between them. This CDR3 is 12 amino acids long. Here the CDR3 reads CASSTQGLEQFF. The CDR3 coding sequence is TGTGCCAGTTCAACGCAGGGGCTTGAGCAGTTCTTC.

The chain links TRBV10-2 to TRBJ1-6, with 7 bases identical to TRBD1. V shed 3 bases, J shed 14 bases, and the junction held 7 bases outside the gene matches. This CDR3 contains 13 residues. Germline V gene sequence: CDR1 WSHSY, CDR2 SAAADI. CDR3 DNA: TGCGCCAGCAGTGAACTACAGGGGTTGACCCTCCACTTT. Protein sequence: CASSELQGLTLHF.

The chain joins TRBV12-3 or TRBV12-4 to TRBJ1-2; no firm D call. The CDR3 runs to 13 residues. Between the trimmed V and J ends, which lost 4 bases and 3 bases, there was a span of 9 bases. CDR3 residues: CASSYPGYYGYTF. CDR3 nucleotide sequence: TGTGCCAGCAGTTACCCTGGCTACTATGGCTACACCTTC.

The rearrangement links TRBV5-1 to TRBJ1-6, with a possible D match to TRBD1 (5 bases). This CDR3 region has 19 residues. Trimming removed 4 bases at V and 7 bases at J, with 27 bases between. Germline assignment: CDR1 SGHRS and CDR2 YFSETQ. The CDR3 spells CASSPNWPTRPGRNSPLHF. The DNA of the CDR3 is TGCGCCAGCAGCCCAAATTGGCCTACGCGTCCAGGGAGGAATTCACCCCTCCACTTT.

The CDR3 protein is CASSWDRVEETQYF. In DNA, the CDR3 is TGTGCCAGCAGCTGGGACAGGGTGGAAGAGACCCAGTACTTC. The V call is TRBV7-8, the J call TRBJ2-5, with 9 bases lining up with TRBD1. The CDR3 consists of 14 residues. In germline, CDR1 is SGHVS, CDR2 FQNEAQ. With V trimmed by 4 bases and J by 3 bases, 3 bases remained unmatched.

The chain links TRBV28 to TRBJ1-2; 8 bases map to TRBD1. The CDR3 is 14 residues long. From germline, CDR1 is MDHEN and CDR2 SYDVKM. Unmatched junction bases numbered 6, after V lost 5 bases and J lost 4 bases. This CDR3 reads CASSPTGGVYGYTF. CDR3 nucleotide sequence: TGTGCCAGCAGTCCCACAGGGGGGGTCTATGGCTACACCTTC.

The rearrangement links TRBV2 to TRBJ1-5; no definite D call. From germline, CDR1 is SNHLY and CDR2 FYNNEI. Trimming shortened V by 3 bases and J by 0 bases, and 6 bases separated the two germline ends. This CDR3 spans 14 amino acids. The CDR3 loop reads CASSEASSNQPQHF. In nucleotides, the CDR3 is TGTGCCAGCAGTGAGGCCAGTAGCAATCAGCCCCAGCATTTT. Complete variable domain (other parts from reference TRBV2 and TRBJ1-5): EPEVTQTPSHQVTQMGQEVILRCVPISNHLYFYWYRQILGQKVEFLVSFYNNEISEKSEIFDDQFSVERPDGSNFTLKIRSTKLEDSAMYFCASSEASSNQPQHFGDGTRLSIL.

With respect to this clone: Distinct nucleotide sequences in the sample also encode this CDR3. V usage is TRBV12-3 or TRBV12-4 and J usage is TRBJ1-1, with no clear D. The CDR3 runs to 11 residues. V lost 3 bases, J lost 5 bases, and 4 bases lay in between. This CDR3 is CASSLRTEAFF. In DNA, the CDR3 is TGTGCCAGCAGTTTGAGGACTGAAGCTTTCTTT.

The rearrangement links TRBV23-1 to TRBJ2-2; TRBD1 aligns across 9 bases. TRBV23-1 is known as an ORF, though its function is uncertain. Trimming cost V 0 bases and J 0 bases; bases outside gene matches: 14. This CDR3 has 21 amino acids. CDR3 protein: CASSQSPDRGKMDANTGELFF. The CDR3 DNA sequence: TGCGCCAGCAGTCAATCCCCGGACAGGGGAAAAATGGACGCGAACACCGGGGAGCTGTTTTTT.

This clone showed up just once. The V and J genes are TRBV20-1 and TRBJ2-7, with 8 nucleotides matching TRBD2. The junction had 11 bases not matched to a gene; V was cut back by 3 bases and J by 4 bases. The CDR3 spans 15 residues. In germline, CDR1 is DFQATT, CDR2 SNEGSKA (reference sequence). The CDR3 region has the DNA TGCAGTGCTAGTATCCTGGCTAGCGGGTCGTACGAGCAGTACTTC. Amino acids: CSASILASGSYEQYF.

This sequence joins TRBV2 and TRBJ1-5; 10 positions agree with TRBD1. V dropped 2 bases and J dropped 2; count of bases not matched to a gene: 9. CDR3 size: 18 residues. From germline, CDR1 is SNHLY and CDR2 FYNNEI. CDR3 in amino acids: CASSELGQGGLGNQPQHF. The CDR3 DNA reads TGTGCCAGCAGTGAACTTGGACAGGGGGGATTGGGCAATCAGCCCCAGCATTTT.

This clone was seen more than once but under ten times. The chain couples TRBV7-8 to TRBJ1-5; D gene unclear. The CDR3 consists of 13 residues. In germline, CDR1 is SGHVS, CDR2 FQNEAQ. Between the trimmed V and J ends, which lost 0 bases and 5 bases, there was a span of 5 bases. Written as DNA, the CDR3 is TGTGCCAGCAGCTTAGCGCGGGATCAGCCCCAGCATTTT. Its protein product is CASSLARDQPQHF. The variable domain in full, with the rest retrieved from reference TRBV7-8 and TRBJ1-5, is GAGVSQSPRYKVAKRGQDVALRCDPISGHVSLFWYQQALGQGPEFLTYFQNEAQLDKSGLPSDRFFAERPEGSVSTLKIQRTQQEDSAVYLCASSLARDQPQHFGDGTRLSIL.

V usage is TRBV2 and J usage is TRBJ2-4; weak D call: TRBD1 (5 bases). V lost 7 bases and J 8 bases, leaving 12 bases between the germline ends. The CDR3 is made up of 12 amino acids. Germline V lookup: CDR1 SNHLY, CDR2 FYNNEI. The CDR3 bases are TGTGCCAGCATGGTCCAAGGGGACATTCAGTACTTC. Translation: CASMVQGDIQYF.

This chain uses TRBV5-6 with TRBJ1-1; weak D call: TRBD1 (6 bases). CDR3 length equals 14 residues. Trimming took 4 bases from V and 4 from J, leaving 14 bases between them. CDR1 is SGHDT and CDR2 is YYEEEE in the germline V gene. For the CDR3, the DNA is TGTGCCAGCAGCCAGGGTCTGGACAGCACTGAAGCTTTCTTT. Its translation is CASSQGLDSTEAFF.